Presented here are 25 T cell receptor beta chains from one specimen sequenced in a study of human T cells and chemical hapten exposure. TCRdb passed the RACE reads through MiXCR, listing each CDR3 protein once. The sample has 350,000 to 450,000 distinct CDR3 sequences, 5% to 6.5% seen once. Sample time point: pre-sensitization, week 0. Treatment of the sample: therapeutic diphenylcyclopropenone sensitization with weekly scalp DPC. Sequenced here: whole blood, sampled in connection with sensitization to the hapten diphenylcyclopropenone (DPC). Receptors were obtained from a woman aged 45-59 years with alopecia areata. Some clones in this sample may be carry-over from other donors' samples.

The rearrangement uses TRBV20-1 and TRBJ2-1; 12 bases align to TRBD2. Germline assignment: CDR1 DFQATT and CDR2 SNEGSKA (reference sequence). J lost 4 bases, V lost 5 bases, and 9 bases had no gene match. This CDR3 has 16 amino acids. The CDR3 DNA is TGCAGTGCTCCCTTTCTAGCGGGAGGGATTTACAATGAGCAGTTCTTC. Translation gives CSAPFLAGGIYNEQFF.

This chain uses TRBV2 with TRBJ2-1, with 12 bases matching TRBD2. V shed 2 bases, J shed 7 bases, and the junction held 6 bases outside the gene matches. This CDR3 has 16 amino acids. Germline V gene lookup returns CDR1 SNHLY and CDR2 FYNNEI. This chain's CDR3 is CASSERRLAGGNEQFF. CDR3 nucleotides: TGTGCCAGCAGTGAAAGGCGTCTAGCGGGGGGGAATGAGCAGTTCTTC.

In its sample, this clonotype was seen many times. The chain couples TRBV6-4 to TRBJ2-2, with D perhaps TRBD1 (6 bases). V was shortened by 5 bases and J by 4 bases, with 8 bases between the two germline ends. Germline V CDR1 and CDR2: MRHNA, SNTAGT. The CDR3 sequence is 13 residues long. CDR3 DNA: TGTGCCAGCAGTCGGACAGTCACCGGGGAGCTGTTTTTT. Residues: CASSRTVTGELFF.

This clonotype appeared a few times. The J gene is TRBJ2-2, the V gene TRBV20-1; the D gene is possibly TRBD1 (5 bases). The germline V gene has CDR1 DFQATT and CDR2 SNEGSKA (reference sequence). The CDR3 is 13 amino acids. The V gene lost 5 bases and the J gene lost 1 base, with 8 bases spanning the gap. CDR3 in DNA: TGCAGTGCTTCGCAGGGGAACACCGGGGAGCTGTTTTTT. Protein sequence: CSASQGNTGELFF.

This clonotype has only a few counts. The chain carries TRBV28 and TRBJ1-5; 7 nucleotides match TRBD1. The CDR3 covers 15 residues. The V gene's germline CDR1 is MDHEN and CDR2 SYDVKM. J was trimmed by 0 bases and V by 4 bases; bases with no gene match: 3. The CDR3 sequence is CASSSQGFSNQPQHF. DNA for the CDR3: TGTGCCAGCAGTTCACAGGGGTTTAGCAATCAGCCCCAGCATTTT. Full variable domain (remainder filled in from reference TRBV28 and TRBJ1-5): DVKVTQSSRYLVKRTGEKVFLECVQDMDHENMFWYRQDPGLGLRLIYFSYDVKMKEKGDIPEGYSVSREKKERFSLILESASTNQTSMYLCASSSQGFSNQPQHFGDGTRLSIL.

This clonotype has just a few counts. The chain is built from TRBV29-1 and TRBJ2-5; D not resolved. The germline CDR1 and CDR2 sequences are SQVTM and ANQGSEA. The CDR3 is 14 residues long. V was pared by 0 bases and J by 2 bases, with 10 bases between. CDR3 protein: CSVEDGLMQETQYF. Written as DNA, the CDR3 is TGCAGCGTTGAAGATGGCCTGATGCAAGAGACCCAGTACTTC.

This clonotype was observed a few times. The V call is TRBV20-1, the J call TRBJ2-7; D not certain. CDR1 is DFQATT, CDR2 SNEGSKA, per germline (reference sequence). The CDR3 loop spans 11 amino acids. Between the trimmed V and J ends, which lost 1 base and 6 bases, there was a span of 7 bases. The CDR3 DNA sequence: TGCAGTGCTAGAGGGCTATCCGAGCAGTACTTC. It translates to CSARGLSEQYF.

As concerns this clonotype: This may be a read error: a much more frequent sequence differs by one nucleotide. The V and J genes are TRBV20-1 and TRBJ1-4, with D unresolved. The germline V and J ends were trimmed by 6 bases and 4 bases, with 15 bases remaining between them. Germline V gene data show CDR1 as DFQATT and CDR2 as SNEGSKA (reference sequence). The CDR3 runs to 14 residues. The CDR3 nucleotides are TGCAGTGCCGTCCGGGAGGCTAATAATGAAAAACTGTTTTTT. Translating it yields CSAVREANNEKLFF.

The table lists this clonotype with a few counts. The V call is TRBV6-5, the J call TRBJ1-1, with TRBD1 matching 7 bases. The CDR3 consists of 16 residues. CDR1 is MNHEY, CDR2 SVGAGI, per germline. Unmatched junction bases numbered 14, after V lost 8 bases and J lost 2 bases. As DNA, the CDR3 is TGTGCCAGCTACACATTCCGACAGGGACTAAACACTGAAGCTTTCTTT. As protein: CASYTFRQGLNTEAFF.

This clonotype was recorded at least ten times. The chain uses TRBV12-3 or TRBV12-4 and TRBJ1-1; D call uncertain. V was pared by 5 bases and J by 4 bases, with 11 bases between. This CDR3 has 13 amino acids. The CDR3 spells CASSLTESTEAFF. The CDR3 DNA follows: TGTGCCAGCAGTCTAACAGAGAGCACTGAAGCTTTCTTT.

The chain carries TRBV5-1 and TRBJ2-3; 14 nucleotides line up with TRBD2. V shed 4 bases and J 6 bases; nucleotides not matched to a gene: 10. Looked up from germline, CDR1 is SGHRS and CDR2 is YFSETQ. The CDR3 runs 17 residues. The CDR3 bases are TGCGCCAGCAGCACCGGGACTAGCGGGGGCCTCCAGGATACGCAGTATTTT. Translating it yields CASSTGTSGGLQDTQYF.

This clonotype was recorded at least ten times. This chain uses TRBV14 with TRBJ2-3; 8 bases fit TRBD2. V was clipped by 0 bases and J by 4 bases; unmatched bases: 6. CDR1 is SGHDN, CDR2 FVKESK, per germline. The CDR3 extends over 16 amino acids. CDR3 sequence (DNA): TGTGCCAGCAGCCAAGAGGGACTAGATACGCCAGATACGCAGTATTTT. Protein product: CASSQEGLDTPDTQYF.

This clonotype was counted ten times or more. V and J are TRBV7-2 and TRBJ2-1; 8 bases agree with TRBD2. The CDR3 has 15 amino acids. Germline V gene sequence: CDR1 SGHTA, CDR2 FQGNSA. Unmatched junction bases numbered 10, after V lost 7 bases and J lost 5 bases. Here the CDR3 DNA reads TGTGCCAGCACCCGTCGGGGGGGTATGGACAATGAGCAGTTCTTC. Translating it yields CASTRRGGMDNEQFF.

This clonotype showed up just a few times. The chain is built from TRBV29-1 and TRBJ2-2; 10 positions agree with TRBD1. The CDR3 contains 16 residues. After removal of 4 bases from V and 3 bases from J, the junction contained 8 bases not matched to a gene. Germline V lookup: CDR1 SQVTM, CDR2 ANQGSEA. CDR3 nucleotide sequence: TGCAGCGTTGGGCTTCCGGGACAGGGGTACACCGGGGAGCTGTTTTTT. Protein product: CSVGLPGQGYTGELFF.

This clonotype occurred many times. The chain couples TRBV2 to TRBJ2-1; D might be TRBD2 (6 bases). CDR1 SNHLY and CDR2 FYNNEI come from the germline V gene. Trimming left V 6 bases short and J 2 bases short, with 17 bases between. The CDR3 covers 16 residues. CDR3 amino acids: CASSRSLGGTYNEQFF. The CDR3 DNA reads as TGTGCCAGCAGCCGATCCCTGGGGGGAACCTACAATGAGCAGTTCTTC.

At least ten counts were recorded for this clonotype. The rearrangement links TRBV6-5 to TRBJ2-7; D gene uncertain. The CDR3 loop spans 13 amino acids. V was clipped by 2 bases and J by 1 base, with 6 bases between them. CDR1 and CDR2 (germline): MNHEY, SVGAGI. The CDR3 nucleotides read TGTGCCAGCAGTTACGGCTTGTCCTACGAGCAGTACTTC. Its translation: CASSYGLSYEQYF.

This clonotype has ten or more counts. The chain has TRBV7-2 and TRBJ2-7; 11 bases fit TRBD2. Trimming cost V 4 bases and J 4 bases; bases outside gene matches: 3. The CDR3 covers 14 residues. CDR1 SGHTA and CDR2 FQGNSA come from the germline V gene. The chain's CDR3 is CASSSGLAEYEQYF. In DNA, the CDR3 is TGTGCCAGCAGCTCGGGACTAGCGGAGTACGAGCAGTACTTC.

In this sample, this clonotype turned up many times. V usage is TRBV9 and J usage is TRBJ2-1, with 9 positions matching TRBD1. Germline V gene lookup returns CDR1 SGDLS and CDR2 YYNGEE. The V and J ends lost 4 bases and 8 bases, in that order; junction bases with no gene match: 7. The CDR3 runs to 14 residues. The CDR3 loop is CASSPRDRDDEQFF. The CDR3 bases are TGTGCCAGCAGCCCCCGGGACAGGGACGATGAGCAGTTCTTC.

The chain joins TRBV28 to TRBJ2-1; D is undetermined. The CDR3 contains 12 residues. Germline lookup yields CDR1 MDHEN and CDR2 SYDVKM. V was cut by 3 bases and J by 13 bases, with 13 bases left in between. CDR3 DNA: TGTGCCAGCAGTTTGATAGAATTCGGTCAGTTCTTC. As protein: CASSLIEFGQFF.

This chain joins TRBV12-3 or TRBV12-4 and TRBJ1-1, with 8 bases lining up with TRBD1. V shed 3 bases and J 4 bases; nucleotides not matched to a gene: 4. The CDR3 extends over 14 amino acids. The CDR3 nucleotides are TGTGCCAGCAGTTTCGTGACAGGGGTCACTGAAGCTTTCTTT. Protein: CASSFVTGVTEAFF.

The rearrangement uses TRBV9 and TRBJ2-7; D is unresolved. V dropped 3 bases and J dropped 3 bases, with 13 bases sitting between them. This CDR3 has 14 residues. CDR1 and CDR2 (germline): SGDLS, YYNGEE. The CDR3: CASSASWGGYEQYF. In nucleotides, the CDR3 is TGTGCCAGCAGCGCCTCCTGGGGTGGCTACGAGCAGTACTTC.

The chain combines TRBV9 with TRBJ2-3; tentatively, D is TRBD2 (7 bases). The CDR3 loop spans 16 amino acids. The V and J ends lost 3 bases and 3 bases respectively, with 17 bases between them. Germline CDR1 and CDR2: SGDLS and YYNGEE. CDR3 amino acids: CASSAWPGRGTDTQYF. CDR3 sequence (DNA): TGTGCCAGCAGCGCCTGGCCAGGGAGGGGGACAGATACGCAGTATTTT.

The rearrangement links TRBV12-3 or TRBV12-4 to TRBJ1-1; D ambiguous. Trimming took off 6 bases at V and 1 base at J, with 12 bases between the two ends. The CDR3 spans 14 residues. The CDR3 nucleotides read TGTGCCAGCAGGACTCTTAGGGAGAACACTGAAGCTTTCTTT. It encodes CASRTLRENTEAFF.

Ten or more counts support this clonotype. V and J are TRBV7-3 and TRBJ2-3, with TRBD2 identical over 10 bases. Germline V gene lookup returns CDR1 SGHTA and CDR2 FQGTGA. The CDR3 is made up of 16 amino acids. V lost 0 bases and J lost 1; bases outside the gene matches: 1. Here the CDR3 reads CASSLTLAGGTDTQYF. DNA for the CDR3: TGTGCCAGCAGCTTAACCCTAGCGGGGGGCACAGATACGCAGTATTTT.

A few counts support this clonotype. The V gene is TRBV10-3, the J gene TRBJ2-2, with D possibly being TRBD2 (6 bases). The CDR3 has 14 amino acids. Germline loops: CDR1 ENHRY, CDR2 SYGVKD. V was shortened by 7 bases and J by 1 base, with 10 bases between the two germline ends. CDR3 DNA: TGTGCCATCACCCCGGGAGTGAACACCGGGGAGCTGTTTTTT. Amino acids: CAITPGVNTGELFF.